This TCR beta chain comes out of a study of blood T cell repertoires in COVID-19. Study background: The United States, Italy and Spain were the sources of the acute and convalescent COVID-19 samples. The analysed material was cDNA or gDNA that came from T cells, B-cell-depleted T cells, or PBMCs.

In the study's own analysis: Reference gene primer amplification gave nucleated cell count estimates. The assay was immunoSEQ multiplex PCR, and TCRdb's table has in-frame clones only and misses some. V and J calls and clone size are given by that table; D and trimming were obtained from the DNA. Here the sample spans about 83,000 clones, 86% being singletons. Germline CDR1 and CDR2: MDHEN and SYDVKM. This CDR3 region has 14 residues. V lost 2 bases to trimming and J lost 2 bases; unmatched junction nucleotides: 3. The TCR was taken from a man in his fifties or sixties with active COVID-19. The V gene is TRBV28, the J gene TRBJ2-7, with 7 bases aligning to TRBD1. The sequenced material came from peripheral blood. The CDR3 spells CASSLTGTAYEQYF. CDR3 nucleotide sequence: TGTGCCAGCAGTTTAACCGGGACAGCCTACGAGCAGTACTTC.